The 18 T cell receptor beta chains below all came from one sample that was sequenced in a study of spatial heterogeneity in lung cancer. TCRdb analysed the 5' RACE reads with MiXCR anew, one entry per CDR3 protein. The data show around 110,000 distinct CDR3 sequences, 10% to 15% seen once. Sample time point: blood at routine non-recurrence follow-up after resection. The study sequenced unsorted whole RNA from tumor, nontumor lung or frozen PBMC. Sequenced here: PBMCs, sampled at follow-up. These receptors all come from a male donor with early-stage non-small cell lung cancer.

The chain couples TRBV5-1 to TRBJ2-7; maybe TRBD1 (6 bases). The CDR3 spans 14 residues. V lost 0 bases and J lost 5, with 12 bases in between. Looked up from germline, CDR1 is SGHRS and CDR2 is YFSETQ. CDR3 in amino acids: CASSLVQGMDEQYF. The DNA of the CDR3 is TGCGCCAGCAGCTTGGTTCAGGGGATGGACGAGCAGTACTTC.

The rearrangement uses TRBV28 and TRBJ2-4, with 7 nucleotides matching TRBD2. This CDR3 is 15 amino acids long. J lost 1 base, V lost 5 bases, and 5 bases had no gene match. Germline-derived CDR1 and CDR2 are MDHEN and SYDVKM. CDR3 region: CASSTPGGAKNIQYF. The DNA for the CDR3 is TGTGCCAGCAGTACACCCGGGGGGGCCAAAAACATTCAGTACTTC.

There are many counts of this clonotype. This chain connects TRBV21-1 to TRBJ1-2. TRBV21-1 is a listed pseudogene. The CDR3 extends over 13 amino acids. The CDR3 coding sequence is TGTGCCAGCAGCAAAGCGAGCAGTTACGGCTACACCTTC. Protein: CASSKASSYGYTF.

This clonotype occurred many times. The CDR3 loop is CASSPLGADRGRPEAFF. The CDR3 DNA follows: TGCGCCAGCAGCCCGTTGGGGGCCGACAGGGGACGTCCTGAAGCTTTCTTT. The V and J genes are TRBV5-1 and TRBJ1-1; 8 bases map to TRBD1. CDR3 size: 17 residues. Germline V CDR1 and CDR2: SGHRS, YFSETQ. With 4 bases clipped from V and 6 bases from J, the junction kept 17 bases outside the gene matches.

In this sample, this clonotype turned up many times. The chain links TRBV28 to TRBJ1-1, with D possibly matching TRBD1 (5 bases). Per germline, CDR1 MDHEN and CDR2 SYDVKM. V shed 8 bases and J shed 5 bases, with 15 bases lying between them. This CDR3 has 13 amino acids. The CDR3 region has the DNA TGTGCCAGCGTGGAGGGGTTTTCGACTGAAGCTTTCTTT. Amino acid sequence: CASVEGFSTEAFF. Supplemented by reference TRBV28 and TRBJ1-1, the full variable domain reads DVKVTQSSRYLVKRTGEKVFLECVQDMDHENMFWYRQDPGLGLRLIYFSYDVKMKEKGDIPEGYSVSREKKERFSLILESASTNQTSMYLCASVEGFSTEAFFGQGTRLTVV.

This clonotype was counted ten times or more. The genes are TRBV12-3 or TRBV12-4 and TRBJ1-1; no definite D call. The CDR3 loop spans 11 amino acids. V was cut by 5 bases and J by 3 bases, with 4 bases left in between. DNA of the CDR3: TGTGCCAGCAGTACCTACACTGAAGCTTTCTTT. Translated, it gives CASSTYTEAFF.

V is TRBV5-1 and J is TRBJ2-5; the D gene is possibly TRBD2 (6 bases). The V gene lost 4 bases and the J gene lost 4 bases, with 17 bases spanning the gap. This CDR3 is 15 amino acids long. Germline CDR1 SGHRS, CDR2 YFSETQ. CDR3 sequence reads: CASSPGLQFGETQYF. CDR3 bases: TGCGCCAGCAGCCCGGGACTGCAATTCGGAGAGACCCAGTACTTC.

Notes on this clonotype: Possible read error: a much larger clone is one base away. CDR3 sequence: CASSYRRMGGSMRETQYF. The CDR3 region has the DNA TGTGCCAGCAGCTATCGGCGGATGGGGGGCTCTATGCGGGAGACCCAGTACTTC. V is TRBV3-1 and J is TRBJ2-5; the D call may be TRBD1 or TRBD2 (6 bases each). In germline, CDR1 is LGHDT, CDR2 YNNKEL (reference sequence). The CDR3 extends over 18 amino acids. The ends were cut back, 5 bases at V and 5 bases at J, with 27 bases in the middle.

This clonotype was counted a few times. This chain links TRBV3-1 with TRBJ2-5, with TRBD1 matching 7 bases. CDR1 and CDR2 from the germline V gene are LGHDT and YNNKEL (reference sequence). The CDR3 has 13 residues. V lost 4 bases, J lost 6 bases, and 5 bases stayed unmatched. The CDR3 spells CASSPRQGKTQYF. In DNA, the CDR3 is TGTGCCAGCAGCCCACGACAGGGAAAGACCCAGTACTTC.

This chain joins TRBV7-3 and TRBJ2-2; 8 nucleotides agree with TRBD1. The length of the CDR3 is 13 residues. The V and J ends lost 8 bases and 4 bases, in that order; junction bases with no gene match: 3. The germline gives CDR1 SGHTA, CDR2 FQGTGA. CDR3 sequence: CASRTGGTGELFF. CDR3 in DNA: TGTGCCAGCCGAACAGGGGGCACCGGGGAGCTGTTTTTT.

In its sample, this clonotype was seen many times. The gene calls are TRBV20-1 and TRBJ1-4; no reliable D call. This CDR3 has 12 residues. V was shortened by 1 base and J by 5 bases, with 5 bases between the two germline ends. The germline gives CDR1 DFQATT, CDR2 SNEGSKA (reference sequence). The CDR3, as DNA: TGCAGTGCTAGAGGGCAGAATGAAAAACTGTTTTTT. It translates to CSARGQNEKLFF.

The chain is built from TRBV4-3 and TRBJ1-1; D is ambiguous. This CDR3 is built from 17 residues. The germline V and J ends were trimmed by 1 base and 0 bases, with 15 bases remaining between them. Germline CDR1 and CDR2: LGHNA and YSLEER. CDR3 nucleotides: TGCGCCAGCAGCCAAGTCGCGGTCAGGTTTATGAACACTGAAGCTTTCTTT. Its translation is CASSQVAVRFMNTEAFF.

This chain joins TRBV4-2 and TRBJ2-2; D may be TRBD1 (6 bases). CDR1 and CDR2 from the germline V gene are LGHNA and YNFKEQ. V shed 6 bases and J shed 6 bases, with 11 bases lying between them. This CDR3 is 13 amino acids long. CDR3 protein: CASSRTGSGELFF. The CDR3 bases are TGTGCCAGCAGTCGTACAGGGTCCGGGGAGCTGTTTTTT.

This clonotype has just a few counts. The V and J genes are TRBV28 and TRBJ2-5; 7 positions agree with TRBD1. This CDR3 is built from 14 residues. Unmatched junction bases numbered 6, after V lost 7 bases and J lost 1 base. The germline V gene encodes CDR1 MDHEN and CDR2 SYDVKM. The CDR3 DNA reads TGTGCCAGCAAAATTACAGGGGTCCAAGAGACCCAGTACTTC. Translating it yields CASKITGVQETQYF.

As for this clonotype: The germline gene is not matched at one end of the junction; a read error may be the cause. V is TRBV5-1 and J is TRBJ2-5; 14 bases agree with TRBD2. The CDR3 sequence is 16 residues long. The germline gives CDR1 SGHRS, CDR2 YFSETQ. As DNA, the CDR3 is TGCGCCAGCAGCCTGAGGACTAGCGGGGGGACAGAGAGCCAGTACTTC. This gives the protein CASSLRTSGGTESQYF.

This clonotype was seen a few times. This chain links TRBV12-3 or TRBV12-4 with TRBJ2-1; 8 bases are a match to TRBD2. Losses at the gene ends were 5 bases for V and 7 bases for J; bases not matched to a gene: 13. The CDR3 length is 16 residues. The CDR3: CASSPPGLVKSNEQFF. In DNA, the CDR3 is TGTGCCAGCAGTCCGCCGGGACTAGTAAAATCTAATGAGCAGTTCTTC.

This clonotype was seen more than once but under ten times. The genes are TRBV9 and TRBJ2-3, with D unclear. Germline V lookup: CDR1 SGDLS, CDR2 YYNGEE. The CDR3 covers 13 residues. With 3 bases removed from V and 2 bases from J, the gap between germline ends came to 7 bases. The CDR3: CASSAHFTDTQYF. The CDR3 nucleotides read TGTGCCAGCAGCGCTCACTTCACAGATACGCAGTATTTT. Supplemented by reference TRBV9 and TRBJ2-3, the full variable domain reads DSGVTQTPKHLITATGQRVTLRCSPRSGDLSVYWYQQSLDQGLQFLIQYYNGEERAKGNILERFSAQQFPDLHSELNLSSLELGDSALYFCASSAHFTDTQYFGPGTRLTVL.

The CDR3 here is CASSLSQGVTYEQYF. CDR3 nucleotide sequence: TGTGCCAGCAGTTTATCCCAGGGGGTGACCTACGAGCAGTACTTC. The chain couples TRBV27 to TRBJ2-7, with TRBD1 identical over 7 bases. The V gene end was trimmed by 0 bases and the J gene end by 2 bases; junction bases not matched to a gene: 4. Germline lookup yields CDR1 MNHEY and CDR2 SMNVEV (reference sequence). This CDR3 has 15 amino acids.